These 20 T cell receptor beta chains were sequenced from one sample in a study of shared clonotypes between healthy human individuals. Measured with immunoSEQ multiplex PCR; TCRdb has only the in-frame clones, and not every one. The table includes 2,500,000 or so clones, 93% detected once. Sequencing input: naive CD4+ T cells from PBMCs. Subset noted: CD45RA+ positively selected. The receptors derive from a man younger than 35 in good health. Some clones in this sample may be carry-over from other donors' samples.

This rearrangement joins TRBV7-2 to TRBJ2-2; D ambiguous. The germline V and J ends were trimmed by 6 bases and 0 bases, with 14 bases remaining between them. The CDR3 is made up of 16 amino acids. In germline, CDR1 is SGHTA, CDR2 FQGNSA. CDR3 sequence (DNA): TGTGCCAGCAGTCGCGACTGGGGTGCGAACACCGGGGAGCTGTTTTTT. Its translation is CASSRDWGANTGELFF.

The V gene is TRBV4-3, the J gene TRBJ2-2; 7 bases agree with TRBD2. J gave up 6 bases and V 3 bases, and 1 base lay outside the gene matches. Germline V gene data show CDR1 as LGHNA and CDR2 as YSLEER. The CDR3 runs 13 residues. This CDR3 reads CASSHGLAGELFF. CDR3 DNA sequence: TGCGCCAGCAGCCATGGACTAGCCGGGGAGCTGTTTTTT.

The rearrangement joins TRBV6-1 to TRBJ1-5, with D unclear. The CDR3 has 13 residues. CDR1 is MNHNS, CDR2 SASEGT, per germline. V was cut by 7 bases and J by 5 bases, with 12 bases left in between. CDR3 DNA sequence: TGTGCCAGCATACTCAGGCGCTATCAGCCCCAGCATTTT. Residues: CASILRRYQPQHF.

The rearrangement joins TRBV6-1 to TRBJ1-1, with a possible D match to TRBD1 (5 bases). Per the germline V gene, CDR1 is MNHNS and CDR2 is SASEGT. Trimming took off 4 bases at V and 1 base at J, with 7 bases between the two ends. The CDR3 totals 13 residues. The CDR3 sequence is CASSGQRNTEAFF. The CDR3 DNA is TGTGCCAGCAGTGGACAGCGGAACACTGAAGCTTTCTTT.

The chain carries TRBV28 and TRBJ2-7; D not certain. Germline V CDR1 and CDR2: MDHEN, SYDVKM. The V end lost 3 bases, the J end lost 6 bases, and 9 bases lay between the germline ends. The CDR3 consists of 12 residues. The CDR3 sequence: CASSFNRREQYF. DNA of the CDR3: TGTGCCAGCAGTTTTAATAGGCGCGAGCAGTACTTC.

V and J are TRBV28 and TRBJ2-2, with D possibly being TRBD1 (6 bases). Germline V lookup: CDR1 MDHEN, CDR2 SYDVKM. CDR3 size: 16 residues. With 7 bases removed from V and 4 bases from J, the gap between germline ends came to 19 bases. CDR3 amino acids: CASTPMPGVATGELFF. CDR3 coding DNA: TGTGCCAGCACCCCAATGCCAGGGGTTGCCACCGGGGAGCTGTTTTTT.

The chain links TRBV14 to TRBJ2-7, with D possibly TRBD2 on 6 matching bases. Germline assignment: CDR1 SGHDN and CDR2 FVKESK. The CDR3 is made up of 13 amino acids. Trimming pared 4 bases from V and 2 bases from J, leaving 9 bases between. The CDR3 nucleotides read TGTGCCAGCAGCCCACGACTAGCCTACGAGCAGTACTTC. Amino acid sequence: CASSPRLAYEQYF.

The chain couples TRBV19 to TRBJ1-5; no definite D call. The length of the CDR3 is 15 residues. CDR1 LNHDA and CDR2 SQIVND come from the germline V gene (reference sequence). Trimming cost V 1 base and J 0 bases, with 7 bases left between them. CDR3: CASSIVAYSNQPQHF. The CDR3 DNA sequence: TGTGCCAGTAGTATAGTAGCGTATAGCAATCAGCCCCAGCATTTT.

This sequence joins TRBV18 and TRBJ2-1, with TRBD2 matching 7 bases. From germline, CDR1 is KGHSH and CDR2 LQKENI. Germline trimming cut 3 bases from V and 7 bases from J; bases unmatched to any gene: 9. The CDR3 consists of 15 residues. CDR3 amino acids: CASSPLGGVGNEQFF. CDR3 coding DNA: TGTGCCAGCTCACCGTTGGGAGGGGTTGGAAATGAGCAGTTCTTC.

This clone was seen a few times. The rearrangement links TRBV7-8 to TRBJ1-1; 10 positions agree with TRBD1. This CDR3 comprises 13 residues. The germline V gene has CDR1 SGHVS and CDR2 FQNEAQ. The trim removed 8 bases at V and 5 bases at J, leaving 5 bases unmatched. The CDR3 is CASQDRGQTEAFF. CDR3 bases: TGTGCCAGCCAAGACAGGGGGCAGACTGAAGCTTTCTTT.

This CDR3 reads CASSPSQGHTEAFF. The CDR3 bases are TGTGCCAGCAGCCCTTCACAGGGGCACACTGAAGCTTTCTTT. The V call is TRBV7-3, the J call TRBJ1-1, with TRBD1 identical over 7 bases. This CDR3 has 14 residues. Germline assignment: CDR1 SGHTA and CDR2 FQGTGA. With V trimmed by 5 bases and J by 3 bases, 6 bases remained unmatched.

The chain uses TRBV6-1 and TRBJ2-1; 7 nucleotides match TRBD2. The junction had 1 base not matched to a gene; V was cut back by 2 bases and J by 0 bases. The CDR3 spans 15 residues. Germline V gene data show CDR1 as MNHNS and CDR2 as SASEGT. CDR3 amino acids: CASSEKRGSYNEQFF. DNA for the CDR3: TGTGCCAGCAGTGAAAAGCGGGGCTCCTACAATGAGCAGTTCTTC.

The gene calls are TRBV5-1 and TRBJ2-3, with D uncertain. The germline V gene encodes CDR1 SGHRS and CDR2 YFSETQ. This CDR3 is built from 16 residues. Trimming removed 0 bases at V and 4 bases at J, with 15 bases between. Here the CDR3 reads CASSLVPGMVPDTQYF. The DNA for the CDR3 is TGCGCCAGCAGCTTGGTCCCAGGAATGGTCCCAGATACGCAGTATTTT. The variable domain in full, completed from reference TRBV5-1 and TRBJ2-3, reads KAGVTQTPRYLIKTRGQQVTLSCSPISGHRSVSWYQQTPGQGLQFLFEYFSETQRNKGNFPGRFSGRQFSNSRSEMNVSTLELGDSALYLCASSLVPGMVPDTQYFGPGTRLTVL.

The chain joins TRBV2 to TRBJ2-3; unclear D gene. Trimming cost V 6 bases and J 3 bases, with 7 bases left between them. CDR1 and CDR2 (germline): SNHLY, FYNNEI. The CDR3 loop spans 12 amino acids. CDR3 loop: CASRAVTDTQYF. DNA for the CDR3: TGTGCCAGCAGGGCAGTAACAGATACGCAGTATTTT.

The chain has TRBV28 and TRBJ2-1, with TRBD2 matching over 8 bases. There are 16 residues in the CDR3. With V trimmed by 4 bases and J by 2 bases, 7 bases remained unmatched. Germline CDR1 reads MDHEN; CDR2 reads SYDVKM. CDR3 loop: CASSSLTAGAYNEQFF. DNA of the CDR3: TGTGCCAGCAGTTCCCTTACAGCGGGAGCCTACAATGAGCAGTTCTTC. Full variable domain (rest looked up from reference TRBV28 and TRBJ2-1): DVKVTQSSRYLVKRTGEKVFLECVQDMDHENMFWYRQDPGLGLRLIYFSYDVKMKEKGDIPEGYSVSREKKERFSLILESASTNQTSMYLCASSSLTAGAYNEQFFGPGTRLTVL.

This clone was counted a single time. The chain recombines TRBV29-1 with TRBJ2-1; 11 bases map to TRBD1. V dropped 6 bases and J dropped 0; count of bases not matched to a gene: 1. The CDR3 is made up of 14 amino acids. Germline V gene data show CDR1 as SQVTM and CDR2 as ANQGSEA. DNA of the CDR3: TGCAGCGTCGGGACAGGGGGCTCCTACAATGAGCAGTTCTTC. This translates into CSVGTGGSYNEQFF.

The rearrangement links TRBV2 to TRBJ1-3; 8 positions match TRBD1. The germline V gene encodes CDR1 SNHLY and CDR2 FYNNEI. V was pared by 3 bases and J by 0 bases, with 4 bases of the junction left unmatched. This CDR3 comprises 16 residues. The CDR3 coding sequence is TGTGCCAGCAGTGACGCGACAGGGGTCTCTGGAAACACCATATATTTT. It translates to CASSDATGVSGNTIYF.

The table lists this clone with a count of one. At the DNA level, this CDR3 is encoded by other sequences in the same sample as well. V and J are TRBV28 and TRBJ1-2; no clear D. Germline V lookup: CDR1 MDHEN, CDR2 SYDVKM. The CDR3 spans 11 residues. The ends were cut back, 8 bases at V and 2 bases at J, with 6 bases in the middle. The CDR3 loop is CASSDNYGYTF. CDR3 sequence (DNA): TGTGCCAGCTCCGACAACTATGGCTACACCTTC.

Points on this clone: This sample includes further DNA sequences coding for the same CDR3. The chain joins TRBV5-1 to TRBJ2-3; D gene uncertain. Per germline, CDR1 SGHRS and CDR2 YFSETQ. V was clipped by 0 bases and J by 5 bases, with 4 bases between them. The CDR3 sequence is 12 residues long. The CDR3 nucleotides are TGCGCCAGCAGCTTGGACCGAGATACGCAGTATTTT. It specifies CASSLDRDTQYF.

The chain is built from TRBV7-6 and TRBJ1-4; 11 nucleotides align to TRBD1. V lost 5 bases and J lost 7; bases outside the gene matches: 9. The CDR3 has 16 amino acids. From germline, CDR1 is SGHVS and CDR2 FNYEAQ. CDR3 nucleotides: TGTGCCAGCAGCATGAACCCGGGACAGGGGGTTGAAAAACTGTTTTTT. Translating it yields CASSMNPGQGVEKLFF.